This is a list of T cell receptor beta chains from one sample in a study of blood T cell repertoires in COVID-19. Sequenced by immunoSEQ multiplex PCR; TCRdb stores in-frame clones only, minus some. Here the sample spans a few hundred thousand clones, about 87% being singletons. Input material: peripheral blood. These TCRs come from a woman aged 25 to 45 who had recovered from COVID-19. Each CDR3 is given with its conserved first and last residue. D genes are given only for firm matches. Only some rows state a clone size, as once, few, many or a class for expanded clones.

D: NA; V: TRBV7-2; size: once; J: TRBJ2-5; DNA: TGTGCCAGCAGCTTAGTCCACACTAGGGAGACCCAGTACTTC; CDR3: CASSLVHTRETQYF
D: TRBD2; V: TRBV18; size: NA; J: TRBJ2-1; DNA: TGTGCCAGCTCACCTCTACTAGCGGGGGACAATGAGCAGTTCTTC; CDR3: CASSPLLAGDNEQFF
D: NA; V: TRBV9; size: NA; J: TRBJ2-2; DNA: TGTGCCAGCAGCCCCCGGGACGGGAGGAACACCGGGGAGCTGTTTTTT; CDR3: CASSPRDGRNTGELFF
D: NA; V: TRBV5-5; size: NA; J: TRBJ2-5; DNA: TGTGCCAGCAGCTCCCTTGGACAGACGTACCAAGAGACCCAGTACTTC; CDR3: CASSSLGQTYQETQYF
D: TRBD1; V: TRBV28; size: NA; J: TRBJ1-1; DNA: TGTGCCAGCATCCATGCAGGGGGCGGTGAAGCTTTCTTT; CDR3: CASIHAGGGEAFF
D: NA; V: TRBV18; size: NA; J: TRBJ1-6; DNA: TGTGCCAGCTCAATCCGTCCAGACTATAATTCACCCCTCCACTTT; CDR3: CASSIRPDYNSPLHF
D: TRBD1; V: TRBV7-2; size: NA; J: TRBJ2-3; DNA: TGTGCCAGCAGCTTTGACAGGGGAGATACGCAGTATTTT; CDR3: CASSFDRGDTQYF
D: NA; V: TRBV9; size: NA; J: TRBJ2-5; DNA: TGTGCCAGCAGCGTGAGCGGGCAAGAGACCCAGTACTTC; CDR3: CASSVSGQETQYF
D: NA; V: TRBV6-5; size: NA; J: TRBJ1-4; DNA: TGTGCCAGCTCAGGACAAGATGAAAAACTGTTTTTT; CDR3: CASSGQDEKLFF
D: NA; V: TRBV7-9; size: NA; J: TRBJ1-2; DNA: TGTGCCAGCAGCTCCCTACCGGAGCTCCCCTATGGCTACACCTTC; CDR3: CASSSLPELPYGYTF
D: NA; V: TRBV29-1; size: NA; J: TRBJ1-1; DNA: TGCAGCTTGTCCGGGATTGGGGGGGCCGTGAACACTGAAGCTTTCTTT; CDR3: CSLSGIGGAVNTEAFF
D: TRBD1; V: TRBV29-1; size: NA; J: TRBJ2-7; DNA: TGCAGCGTTGGGACAGGGGGCTACCACGAGCAGTACTTC; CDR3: CSVGTGGYHEQYF
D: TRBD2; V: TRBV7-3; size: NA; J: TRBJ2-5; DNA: TGTGCCAGCAGCCCTTTGGGCCTTCTGGGGACTAGGACTGGCGAGACCCAGTACTTC; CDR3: CASSPLGLLGTRTGETQYF
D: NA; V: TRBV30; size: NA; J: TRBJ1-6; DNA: TGTGCCTGGAGTCAAACAGGGCACTCACCCCTCCATTTT; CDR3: CAWSQTGHSPLHF
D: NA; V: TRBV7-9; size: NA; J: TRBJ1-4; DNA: TGTGCCAGCAGCTTATCGGAAAAACTGTTTTTT; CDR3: CASSLSEKLFF
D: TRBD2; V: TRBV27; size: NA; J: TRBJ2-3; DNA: TGTGCCAGCAGTCCCCGACTAGCGGGGGTCACAGATACGCAGTATTTT; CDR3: CASSPRLAGVTDTQYF
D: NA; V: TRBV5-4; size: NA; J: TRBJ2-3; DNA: TGTGCCAGCAGCTTGGCAGGGTTCGGCGCAGATACGCAGTATTTT; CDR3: CASSLAGFGADTQYF
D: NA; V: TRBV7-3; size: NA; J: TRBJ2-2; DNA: TGTGCCAGCAGCTTAACTTATACCTCCCGGGGGTACACCGGGGAGCTGTTTTTT; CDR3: CASSLTYTSRGYTGELFF
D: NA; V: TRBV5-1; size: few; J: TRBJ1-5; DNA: TGCGCCAGCAGCGCGGGGGGTTTTGGACAGCCCCAGCATTTT; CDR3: CASSAGGFGQPQHF
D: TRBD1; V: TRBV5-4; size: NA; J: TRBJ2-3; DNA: TGTGCCAGCAGTCTGGACAGGTGGCTCGTGGATACGCAGTATTTT; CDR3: CASSLDRWLVDTQYF
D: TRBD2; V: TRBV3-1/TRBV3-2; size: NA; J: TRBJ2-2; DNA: TGTGCCAGCAGTCGACTAGCGGGTCGGAACACCGGGGAGCTGTTTTTT; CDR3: CASSRLAGRNTGELFF
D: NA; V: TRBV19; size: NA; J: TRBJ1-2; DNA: TGTGCCAGTCATGACAGAGAAGGCTACACCTTC; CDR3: CASHDREGYTF
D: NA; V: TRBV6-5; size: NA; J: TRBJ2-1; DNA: TGTGCCAGCAGTTTTAGGACAGCCGACAATGAGCAGTTCTTC; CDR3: CASSFRTADNEQFF
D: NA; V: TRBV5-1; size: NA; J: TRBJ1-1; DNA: TGCGCCAGCAGCAGGGCCAGGGGTGAAGCTTTCTTT; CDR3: CASSRARGEAFF
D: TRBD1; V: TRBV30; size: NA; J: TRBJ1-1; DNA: TGTGCCTGGAGTGTACTCGGACAGGGGGTTGGTGAAGCTTTCTTT; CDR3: CAWSVLGQGVGEAFF
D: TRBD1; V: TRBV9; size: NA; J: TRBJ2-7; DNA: TGTGCCAGCAGCGTATGGGGACAGGGGGTAAACGAGCAGTACTTC; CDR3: CASSVWGQGVNEQYF
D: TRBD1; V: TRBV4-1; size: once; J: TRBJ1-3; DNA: TGCGCCAGCAGCCGAACCACAGGGGAGTCTGGAAACACCATATATTTT; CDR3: CASSRTTGESGNTIYF
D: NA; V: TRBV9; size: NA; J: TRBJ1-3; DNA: TGTGCCAGCAGCGACCCTCTCACCGGGACAACCTCTGGAAACACCATATATTTT; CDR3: CASSDPLTGTTSGNTIYF
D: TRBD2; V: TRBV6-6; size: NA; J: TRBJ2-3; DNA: TGTGCCAGCAGTTCTGGGGCGGGGGGGCCGAGAGATACGCAGTATTTT; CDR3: CASSSGAGGPRDTQYF
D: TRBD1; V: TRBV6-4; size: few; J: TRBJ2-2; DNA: TGTGCCAGCAGTCCCCAGGACAGGTCCTCCACCGGGGAGCTGTTTTTT; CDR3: CASSPQDRSSTGELFF
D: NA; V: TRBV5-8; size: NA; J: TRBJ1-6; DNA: TGTGCCAGCAGCCGAATGACAGGCTCCTATAATTCACCCCTCCACTTT; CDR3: CASSRMTGSYNSPLHF
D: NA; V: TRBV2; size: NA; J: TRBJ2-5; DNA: TGTGCCAGCAGTGAGGACATCCAAGAGACCCAGTACTTC; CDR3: CASSEDIQETQYF
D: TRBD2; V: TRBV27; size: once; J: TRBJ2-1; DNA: TGTGCCAGCAGTCAAGGACTAGCGGGGGGCGGGAGGTTCTTC; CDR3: CASSQGLAGGGRFF
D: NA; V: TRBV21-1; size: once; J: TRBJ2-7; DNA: TGTGCCCCTTCCCCGTCACAGGGCGACTACGAGCAGTACTTC; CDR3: CAPSPSQGDYEQYF
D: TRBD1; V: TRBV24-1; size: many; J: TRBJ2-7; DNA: TGTGCCACCAGTGATGCTACAGGGGATCCCGACGAGCAGTACTTC; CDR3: CATSDATGDPDEQYF
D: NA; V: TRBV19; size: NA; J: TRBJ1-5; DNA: TGTGCCAGTAGAGACAGAGGCCAGCCCCAGCATTTT; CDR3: CASRDRGQPQHF
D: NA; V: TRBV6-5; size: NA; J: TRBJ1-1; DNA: TGTGCCAGCAGTTACCGACTAGGTTGGGACACTGAAGCTTTCTTT; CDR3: CASSYRLGWDTEAFF
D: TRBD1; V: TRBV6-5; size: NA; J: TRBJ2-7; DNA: TGTGCCAGCAGCCCGGGACAGGAACCCTCCTACGAGCAGTACTTC; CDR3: CASSPGQEPSYEQYF
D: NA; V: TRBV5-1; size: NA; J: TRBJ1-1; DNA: TGCGCCAGCAGCTTAACAAACGTCAACACTGAAGCTTTCTTT; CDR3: CASSLTNVNTEAFF
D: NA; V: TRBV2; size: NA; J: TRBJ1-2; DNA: TGTGCCTTACAGGAAGAGTATGGCTACACCTTC; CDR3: CALQEEYGYTF
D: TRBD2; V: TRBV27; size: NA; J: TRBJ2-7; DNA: TGTGCCAGCAGTCCGGGACTAGCGGGGGCGTACGAGCAGTACTTC; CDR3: CASSPGLAGAYEQYF
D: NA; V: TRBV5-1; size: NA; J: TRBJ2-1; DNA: TGCGCCAGCAGCGGGGACTTGCTCAATGAGCAGTTCTTC; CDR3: CASSGDLLNEQFF